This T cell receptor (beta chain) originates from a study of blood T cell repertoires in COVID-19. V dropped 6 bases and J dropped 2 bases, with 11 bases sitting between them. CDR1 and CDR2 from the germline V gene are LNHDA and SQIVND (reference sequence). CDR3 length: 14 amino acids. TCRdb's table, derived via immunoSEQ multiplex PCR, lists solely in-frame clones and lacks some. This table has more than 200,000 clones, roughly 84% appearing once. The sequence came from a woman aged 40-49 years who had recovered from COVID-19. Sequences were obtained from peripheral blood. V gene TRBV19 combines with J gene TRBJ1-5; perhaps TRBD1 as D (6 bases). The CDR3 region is CASRGRGGNQPQHF. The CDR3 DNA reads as TGTGCCAGTAGGGGCAGGGGCGGCAATCAGCCCCAGCATTTT.